This entry concerns a single TCR beta chain. This sample is part of a study of T cell changes during pregnancy in multiple sclerosis. The assay was immunoSEQ multiplex PCR, and TCRdb's table has in-frame clones only and misses some. The table records some 60,000 clones, 80% to 95% of them present only once. With 9 bases removed from V and 5 bases from J, the gap between germline ends came to 17 bases. CDR1 and CDR2 (germline): SGDLS, YYNGEE. This CDR3 has 13 residues. Sequenced here: peripheral blood, sampled in the second trimester of pregnancy. The genes are TRBV9 and TRBJ1-1; TRBD1 might be the D (6 bases). The TCR sequence derives from a female donor in good health, enrolled as a control in a pregnancy study. The CDR3 here is CATGQGMSTEAFF. Here the CDR3 DNA reads TGTGCCACCGGCCAGGGGATGTCGACTGAAGCTTTCTTT.